A single sample is the source of the 10 T cell receptor beta chains below, sequenced in a study of regulatory T cells in long-lasting Graves disease. As for time point: newly diagnosed GD, antithyroid drugs for less than 3 months. Following extraction of RNA from PBMCs, that RNA was used to make the TCR library. Arm-PCR of CDR3 regions and iRepertoire HTBI primers were used to build TCR beta libraries. Using its own MiXCR run on the multiplex PCR reads, TCRdb lists one record per CDR3 protein. The top ten clones hold roughly 27% of a sample with hundreds of thousands of distinct CDR3 sequences, roughly 17% of them seen once. The same specimen was also included in a second study, on T cells in Graves' hyperthyroidism and ophthalmopathy.

The input for sequencing was peripheral blood mononuclear cells (PBMCs), taken at new diagnosis, from a patient treated with antithyroid drugs. The receptors come from a man between 40 and 49 years old with Graves disease.

This clonotype was seen a handful of times. In DNA form, the CDR3 reads TGCGCCAGCAGCCAAGGTGGGGGGATCCTCGGTGAGCAGTTCTTC. It is translated as CASSQGGGILGEQFF. The genes are TRBV4-3 and TRBJ2-1; a possible D gene is TRBD2 (6 bases). Per the germline V gene, CDR1 is LGHNA and CDR2 is YSLEER. V lost 1 base and J 9 bases, leaving 16 bases between the germline ends. The length of the CDR3 is 15 residues.

At least ten counts were recorded for this clonotype. This rearrangement joins TRBV6-1 to TRBJ1-2, with D possibly matching TRBD1 (6 bases). CDR3 length: 13 residues. From germline, CDR1 is MNHNS and CDR2 SASEGT. V dropped 4 bases and J dropped 4 bases, with 10 bases sitting between them. This chain's CDR3 is CASSGDTFYGYTF. The CDR3 DNA reads as TGTGCCAGCAGTGGGGACACCTTCTATGGCTACACCTTC.

This clonotype was counted at least ten times. The rearrangement links TRBV28 to TRBJ2-3; D is ambiguous. The CDR3 is 16 residues long. Trimming stripped 5 bases from V and 2 bases from J, with 17 bases between. Germline V gene sequence: CDR1 MDHEN, CDR2 SYDVKM. The DNA of the CDR3 is TGTGCCAGCAGTCCCCCCGTTGTTCTGGTCACAGATACGCAGTATTTT. Its protein is CASSPPVVLVTDTQYF. Variable domain in full (rest from reference TRBV28 and TRBJ2-3): DVKVTQSSRYLVKRTGEKVFLECVQDMDHENMFWYRQDPGLGLRLIYFSYDVKMKEKGDIPEGYSVSREKKERFSLILESASTNQTSMYLCASSPPVVLVTDTQYFGPGTRLTVL.

This clonotype was recorded a few times. This chain joins TRBV20-1 and TRBJ2-2; TRBD1 might be the D (6 bases). V was clipped by 6 bases and J by 2 bases, with 10 bases between them. The CDR3 extends over 13 amino acids. The V gene's germline CDR1 is DFQATT and CDR2 SNEGSKA (reference sequence). CDR3 bases: TGCAGTGCAAGGGACATAAACACCGGGGAGCTGTTTTTT. Amino acids: CSARDINTGELFF.

At least ten counts were recorded for this clonotype. The genes are TRBV7-6 and TRBJ2-2, with D possibly being TRBD2 (5 bases). The CDR3 has 18 amino acids. The V and J ends lost 5 bases and 1 base respectively, with 20 bases between them. From germline, CDR1 is SGHVS and CDR2 FNYEAQ. The DNA for the CDR3 is TGTGCCAGCAGCCTCCCCAGGCGGCGGAGGAAGAACACCGGGGAGCTGTTTTTT. This encodes CASSLPRRRRKNTGELFF.

The rearrangement uses TRBV7-2 and TRBJ2-5, with 15 positions matching TRBD2. Trimming removed 1 base from V and 7 bases from J; junction bases left unmatched: 7. Germline CDR1 is SGHTA and CDR2 is FQGNSA. The CDR3 covers 17 residues. The CDR3 nucleotides are TGTGCCAGCAGCTTAGGGGCCGGACTAGCGGGAGGGGGGACCCAGTACTTC. It is translated as CASSLGAGLAGGGTQYF.

This clonotype was found many times. V and J are TRBV20-1 and TRBJ2-7; the match to TRBD2 covers 10 bases. Germline V gene data show CDR1 as DFQATT and CDR2 as SNEGSKA (reference sequence). The CDR3 sequence is 17 residues long. Unmatched junction bases numbered 9, after V lost 0 bases and J lost 1 base. The CDR3: CSAREPGSAGGSYEQYF. In DNA, the CDR3 is TGCAGTGCTAGAGAACCAGGATCAGCGGGGGGGTCCTACGAGCAGTACTTC.

This clonotype was found many times. This sequence joins TRBV27 and TRBJ2-1; TRBD1 is a possible D gene (6 bases). The ends were cut back, 5 bases at V and 4 bases at J, with 9 bases in the middle. This CDR3 region has 13 residues. CDR1 and CDR2 (germline): MNHEY, SMNVEV (reference sequence). CDR3 sequence reads: CASSRTVYNEQFF. CDR3 bases: TGTGCCAGCAGTCGGACAGTGTACAATGAGCAGTTCTTC.

As to this clonotype: This is likely a read error, given that the CDR3 carries no conserved phenylalanine or tryptophan at its end. The DNA of the CDR3 is TGTGCCAGCAGCGTAGACCTAGCGGCCTACGAGCAGTACTCC. Its protein product is CASSVDLAAYEQYS. V and J are TRBV9 and TRBJ2-7; 7 nucleotides agree with TRBD2. This CDR3 spans 14 amino acids. CDR1 SGDLS and CDR2 YYNGEE come from the germline V gene. Germline trimming cut 0 bases from V and 2 bases from J; bases unmatched to any gene: 2.

This clonotype has just a few counts. V is TRBV10-3 and J is TRBJ1-4, with 7 bases matching TRBD1. Germline assignment: CDR1 ENHRY and CDR2 SYGVKD. CDR3 length: 13 residues. V shed 6 bases and J 6 bases; nucleotides not matched to a gene: 4. CDR3 residues: CAIRNTGDEKLFF. The CDR3 DNA follows: TGTGCCATCAGAAATACAGGGGATGAAAAACTGTTTTTT.